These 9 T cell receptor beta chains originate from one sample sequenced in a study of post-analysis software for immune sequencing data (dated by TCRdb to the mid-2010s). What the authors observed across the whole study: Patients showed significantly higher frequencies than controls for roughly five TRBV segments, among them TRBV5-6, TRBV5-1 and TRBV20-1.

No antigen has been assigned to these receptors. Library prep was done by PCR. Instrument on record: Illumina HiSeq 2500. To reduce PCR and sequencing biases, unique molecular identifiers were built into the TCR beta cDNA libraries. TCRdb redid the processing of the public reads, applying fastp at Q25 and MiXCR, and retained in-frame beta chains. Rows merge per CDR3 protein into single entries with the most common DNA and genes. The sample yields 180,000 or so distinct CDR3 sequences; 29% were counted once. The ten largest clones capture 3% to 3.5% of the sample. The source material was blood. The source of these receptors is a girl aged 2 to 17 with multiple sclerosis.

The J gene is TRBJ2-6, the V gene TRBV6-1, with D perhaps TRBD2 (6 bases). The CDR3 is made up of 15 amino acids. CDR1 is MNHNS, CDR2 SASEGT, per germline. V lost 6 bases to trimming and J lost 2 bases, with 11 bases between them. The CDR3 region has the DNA TGTGCCAGCAGCGGTGGCGGGACTGGGGCCAACGTCCTGACTTTC. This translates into CASSGGGTGANVLTF.

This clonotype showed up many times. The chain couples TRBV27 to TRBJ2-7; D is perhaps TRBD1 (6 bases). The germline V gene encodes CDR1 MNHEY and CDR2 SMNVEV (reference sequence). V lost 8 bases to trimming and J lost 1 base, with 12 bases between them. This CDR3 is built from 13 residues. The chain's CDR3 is CASARTASYEQYF. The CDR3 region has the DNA TGTGCCAGCGCGCGGACAGCATCCTACGAGCAGTACTTC.

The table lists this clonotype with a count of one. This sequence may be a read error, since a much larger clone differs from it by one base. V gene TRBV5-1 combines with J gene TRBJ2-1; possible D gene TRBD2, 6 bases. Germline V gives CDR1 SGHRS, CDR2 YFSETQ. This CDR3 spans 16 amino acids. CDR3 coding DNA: TGCGCCAACAGCCCCGTCCTGGGGGGCTCCTACAATGAGCAGTTCTTC. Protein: CANSPVLGGSYNEQFF.

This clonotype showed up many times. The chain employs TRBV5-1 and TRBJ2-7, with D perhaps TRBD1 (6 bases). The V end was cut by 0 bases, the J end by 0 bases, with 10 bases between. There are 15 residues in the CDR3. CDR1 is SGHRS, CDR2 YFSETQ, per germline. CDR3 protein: CASSLGQVISYEQYF. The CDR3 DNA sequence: TGCGCCAGCAGCTTGGGACAGGTGATCTCCTACGAGCAGTACTTC.

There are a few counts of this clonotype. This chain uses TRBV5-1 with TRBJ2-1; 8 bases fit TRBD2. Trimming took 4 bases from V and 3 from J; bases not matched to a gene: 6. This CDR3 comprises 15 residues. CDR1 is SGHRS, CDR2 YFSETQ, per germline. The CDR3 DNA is TGCGCCAGCAGCCCTAATAGCGGGGTCTACAATGAGCAGTTCTTC. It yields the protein CASSPNSGVYNEQFF.

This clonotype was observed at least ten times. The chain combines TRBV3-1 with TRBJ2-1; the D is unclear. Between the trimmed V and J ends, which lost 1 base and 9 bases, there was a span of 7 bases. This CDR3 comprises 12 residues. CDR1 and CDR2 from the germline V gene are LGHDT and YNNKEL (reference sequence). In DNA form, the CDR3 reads TGTGCCAGCAGCCAAGGATTACGTGAGCAGTTCTTC. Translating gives CASSQGLREQFF.

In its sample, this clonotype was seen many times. The DNA of the CDR3 is TGCAGTGCTACAATTAACAATGAGCAGTTCTTC. It translates to CSATINNEQFF. V is TRBV20-1 and J is TRBJ2-1; D not resolved. The CDR3 is 11 amino acids. V lost 4 bases, J lost 5 bases, and 6 bases lay in between. Germline V gene data show CDR1 as DFQATT and CDR2 as SNEGSKA (reference sequence).

CDR3 sequence (DNA): TGTGCCACCAGTGATTCGAGAACAGGGCAACAAGAGACCCAGTACTTC. Amino acid sequence: CATSDSRTGQQETQYF. The rearrangement uses TRBV24-1 and TRBJ2-5; D perhaps matches TRBD1 (6 bases). This CDR3 contains 16 residues. V lost 2 bases, J lost 2 bases, and 14 bases lay in between. Germline CDR1 is KGHDR and CDR2 is SFDVKD.

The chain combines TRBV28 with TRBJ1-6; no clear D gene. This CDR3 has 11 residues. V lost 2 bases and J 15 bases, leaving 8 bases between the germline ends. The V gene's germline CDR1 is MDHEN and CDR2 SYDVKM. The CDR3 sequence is CASSLGRDLHF. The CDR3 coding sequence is TGTGCCAGCAGTTTAGGGCGTGACCTCCACTTT.